Listed here are 32 T cell receptor beta chains from one sample, sequenced in a study of human T cells and chemical hapten exposure. Time point indicated: healthy volunteer bleed at 6 weeks. Extraction yielded total RNA from whole blood (unfractionated). MiXCR was run by TCRdb on the RACE reads, yielding one entry per CDR3 protein. The sample lists about 30,000 distinct CDR3 sequences, approximately 5.5% occurring once. The sample taken for sequencing was whole blood. All receptors come from a human donor in good health. Some clones in this sample may be carry-over from other donors' samples.

This clonotype was recorded at least ten times. V gene TRBV5-1 combines with J gene TRBJ1-2; no definite D call. CDR1 is SGHRS and CDR2 is YFSETQ in the germline V gene. V was cut by 0 bases and J by 14 bases, with 14 bases left in between. The CDR3 totals 12 residues. CDR3 region: CASSLVDSGWTF. The CDR3 DNA is TGCGCCAGCAGCTTGGTGGATAGCGGGTGGACCTTC.

Ten or more counts support this clonotype. This chain uses TRBV28 with TRBJ1-3, with D possibly being TRBD1 (6 bases). The length of the CDR3 is 15 residues. The V end was cut by 6 bases, the J end by 0 bases, with 12 bases between. CDR1 and CDR2 from the germline V gene are MDHEN and SYDVKM. CDR3 region: CASRIGQNSGNTIYF. As DNA, the CDR3 is TGTGCCAGCAGGATCGGACAGAACTCTGGAAACACCATATATTTT.

This clonotype was counted only a few times. CDR3 bases: TGTGCCAGCAGGGGTAGCACAGATACGCAGTATTTT. Its protein is CASRGSTDTQYF. The rearrangement uses TRBV6-5 and TRBJ2-3, with D unresolved. The V and J ends lost 6 bases and 0 bases respectively, with 4 bases between them. From germline, CDR1 is MNHEY and CDR2 SVGAGI. The CDR3 runs to 12 residues.

This clonotype was recorded many times. The DNA for the CDR3 is TGTGCCAGCAGTCGAATTCAAGGGTGGTTAGAGCTTGCAACTAATGAAAAACTGTTTTTT. Amino acids: CASSRIQGWLELATNEKLFF. V is TRBV12-3 or TRBV12-4 and J is TRBJ1-4, with D hard to call. V lost 5 bases and J 0 bases, leaving 25 bases between the germline ends. This CDR3 is built from 20 residues.

This clonotype was seen ten or more times. The chain uses TRBV7-8 and TRBJ1-1, with 7 bases identical to TRBD1. Germline V gene lookup returns CDR1 SGHVS and CDR2 FQNEAQ. V gave up 5 bases and J gave up 11 bases; unmatched junction bases: 23. This CDR3 comprises 17 residues. The CDR3, as DNA: TGTGCCAGCAGCCGCATAAGCCCGAGGACAGGTCCTATTCGCGCTTTCTTT. The encoded protein is CASSRISPRTGPIRAFF.

This clonotype was observed many times. This chain links TRBV19 with TRBJ2-1; 7 bases agree with TRBD1. Germline assignment: CDR1 LNHDA and CDR2 SQIVND (reference sequence). Trimming at V came to 4 bases and at J to 6 bases, leaving 9 bases not matched to a gene. The CDR3 is 15 amino acids. The CDR3 region has the DNA TGTGCCAGTAGTAATAGGGGGACAGCCAGCAATGAGCAGTTCTTC. This translates into CASSNRGTASNEQFF.

V and J are TRBV12-3 or TRBV12-4 and TRBJ1-4; D call uncertain. CDR3 size: 14 residues. Between the trimmed V and J ends, which lost 2 bases and 6 bases, there was a span of 10 bases. This chain's CDR3 is CASSLKAFDEKLFF. CDR3 bases: TGTGCCAGCAGTTTAAAGGCCTTCGATGAAAAACTGTTTTTT.

J is TRBJ1-1 and V is TRBV20-1; no definite D call. The CDR3 totals 15 residues. Germline CDR1 reads DFQATT; CDR2 reads SNEGSKA (reference sequence). The V end lost 0 bases, the J end lost 8 bases, and 19 bases lay between the germline ends. CDR3 sequence: CSARDGKRRTNEAFF. CDR3 in DNA: TGCAGTGCTAGAGATGGGAAGAGACGGACCAACGAAGCTTTCTTT.

The chain links TRBV5-5 to TRBJ2-3; 9 bases are shared with TRBD2. Trimming took 4 bases from V and 5 from J; bases not matched to a gene: 11. Per germline, CDR1 SGHKS and CDR2 YYEKEE (reference sequence). The CDR3 sequence is 16 residues long. CDR3 DNA sequence: TGTGCCAGCAGCCCGATGGCGGGGGGGCCGGGAGATACGCAGTATTTT. Its protein is CASSPMAGGPGDTQYF.

The gene calls are TRBV3-1 and TRBJ2-1; TRBD2 matches at 9 bases. This CDR3 has 16 residues. V lost 1 base and J lost 9; bases outside the gene matches: 10. CDR1 is LGHDT and CDR2 is YNNKEL in the germline V gene (reference sequence). The CDR3 region is CASSQGRGTSLGEQFF. The CDR3 region has the DNA TGTGCCAGCAGCCAAGGCCGTGGGACTAGCTTGGGTGAGCAGTTCTTC.

This clonotype was counted ten times or more. The gene calls are TRBV19 and TRBJ2-2; tentatively, D is TRBD1 (5 bases). V shed 7 bases and J shed 5 bases, with 14 bases lying between them. The CDR3 length is 14 residues. The germline V gene has CDR1 LNHDA and CDR2 SQIVND (reference sequence). The CDR3, as DNA: TGTGCCAGTACCCCACCCAGGGAAACCGGGGAGCTGTTTTTT. Protein product: CASTPPRETGELFF.

The rearrangement links TRBV20-1 to TRBJ2-3; no clear D gene. Trimming stripped 1 base from V and 0 bases from J, with 8 bases between. The CDR3 runs to 14 residues. Germline values: CDR1 DFQATT, CDR2 SNEGSKA (reference sequence). The DNA of the CDR3 is TGCAGTGCTAGAGTAATCGTGAGCACAGATACGCAGTATTTT. This gives the protein CSARVIVSTDTQYF.

Only a few counts were recorded for this clonotype. The chain carries TRBV3-1 and TRBJ1-6; D not resolved. CDR1 and CDR2 (germline): LGHDT, YNNKEL (reference sequence). The CDR3 has 17 amino acids. V dropped 0 bases and J dropped 4 bases, with 13 bases sitting between them. The CDR3 bases are TGTGCCAGCAGCCAAGATCTCTACTCATTTTATAATTCACCCCTCCACTTT. Translation: CASSQDLYSFYNSPLHF.

At least ten counts were recorded for this clonotype. The chain uses TRBV3-1 and TRBJ1-2; 7 bases fit TRBD1. The CDR3 length is 16 residues. With 1 base clipped from V and 2 bases from J, the junction kept 7 bases outside the gene matches. The germline V gene encodes CDR1 LGHDT and CDR2 YNNKEL (reference sequence). The CDR3 loop reads CASSQAYRGPNYGYTF. The CDR3 DNA follows: TGTGCCAGCAGCCAAGCGTACAGGGGACCCAACTATGGCTACACCTTC.

This clonotype was detected many times. At one end the junction does not follow the germline gene, possibly because of a read error. The chain has TRBV3-1 and TRBJ1-1; 7 bases line up with TRBD1. The germline gives CDR1 LGHDT, CDR2 YNNKEL (reference sequence). The CDR3 sequence is 14 residues long. The CDR3 DNA follows: TGTGCCAGCAACCAAGGGGGCGGCAACACTGAAGCTTTCTTT. Protein product: CASNQGGGNTEAFF.

This clonotype was counted ten times or more. The genes are TRBV7-2 and TRBJ1-1; D perhaps matches TRBD1 (5 bases). This CDR3 region has 14 residues. In germline, CDR1 is SGHTA, CDR2 FQGNSA. V was shortened by 2 bases and J by 6 bases, with 13 bases between the two germline ends. The DNA for the CDR3 is TGTGCCAGCAGCTTATCGGCAGGGACCCCTGAAGCTTTCTTT. Encoded protein: CASSLSAGTPEAFF.

In its sample, this clonotype ranks as medium-sized. The chain employs TRBV20-1 and TRBJ1-5; D is uncertain. CDR1 and CDR2 from the germline V gene are DFQATT and SNEGSKA (reference sequence). The CDR3 contains 15 residues. Trimming removed 3 bases at V and 0 bases at J, with 12 bases between. The CDR3 nucleotides read TGCAGTGCTAGCACGACGGAGTATAGCAATCAGCCCCAGCATTTT. Translating it yields CSASTTEYSNQPQHF.

Ten or more counts support this clonotype. The chain uses TRBV3-1 and TRBJ1-1; D remains ambiguous. V lost 0 bases, J lost 10 bases, and 12 bases lay in between. Germline CDR1 and CDR2: LGHDT and YNNKEL (reference sequence). The CDR3 loop spans 13 amino acids. The CDR3 loop reads CASSQDQRVGAFF. The CDR3 region has the DNA TGTGCCAGCAGCCAAGATCAGAGGGTGGGAGCTTTCTTT.

This chain joins TRBV13 and TRBJ2-3; 10 bases are shared with TRBD2. The CDR3 extends over 17 amino acids. Germline V CDR1 and CDR2: PRHDT, FYEKMQ (reference sequence). J lost 10 bases, V lost 2 bases, and 15 bases had no gene match. The CDR3 is CASSLWASGGSSRAQYF. In DNA form, the CDR3 reads TGTGCCAGCAGCTTATGGGCTAGCGGGGGATCCTCAAGGGCGCAGTATTTT.

Ten or more counts support this clonotype. CDR3 loop: CASSLARAAHEQFF. DNA of the CDR3: TGTGCCAGCAGCTTAGCGCGGGCGGCCCATGAGCAGTTCTTC. This chain connects TRBV7-2 to TRBJ2-1; possibly TRBD2 for D (5 bases). This CDR3 has 14 residues. V lost 0 bases and J 8 bases, leaving 11 bases between the germline ends. From germline, CDR1 is SGHTA and CDR2 FQGNSA.

This clonotype was detected many times. The chain links TRBV2 to TRBJ2-1, with unresolved D. This CDR3 is built from 13 residues. CDR1 SNHLY and CDR2 FYNNEI come from the germline V gene. The V and J ends lost 4 bases and 6 bases respectively, with 10 bases between them. As DNA, the CDR3 is TGTGCCAGCAGTGTTAGAGCCGGCAATGAGCAGTTCTTC. Translated: CASSVRAGNEQFF.

This clonotype has more than one count but fewer than ten. The rearrangement joins TRBV7-9 to TRBJ1-5, with 7 bases matching TRBD1. With V trimmed by 5 bases and J by 0 bases, 4 bases remained unmatched. This CDR3 has 15 residues. Germline V gene sequence: CDR1 SEHNR, CDR2 FQNEAQ (reference sequence). CDR3: CASSPGTDSNQPQHF. The CDR3 nucleotides are TGTGCCAGCAGCCCAGGGACAGATAGCAATCAGCCCCAGCATTTT.

This clonotype was picked up a small number of times. The genes are TRBV7-2 and TRBJ2-5; the D is unclear. CDR1 and CDR2 from the germline V gene are SGHTA and FQGNSA. Trimming took off 1 base at V and 1 base at J, with 4 bases between the two ends. The CDR3 totals 13 residues. CDR3 coding DNA: TGTGCCAGCAGCTTAGAGGTCCAAGAGACCCAGTACTTC. Residues: CASSLEVQETQYF.

Many counts were recorded for this clonotype. V usage is TRBV20-1 and J usage is TRBJ2-3, with 9 bases lining up with TRBD2. Germline V lookup: CDR1 DFQATT, CDR2 SNEGSKA (reference sequence). The CDR3 has 16 amino acids. V lost 4 bases and J lost 0; bases outside the gene matches: 8. The CDR3 spells CSANRGAGGSTDTQYF. In nucleotides, the CDR3 is TGCAGTGCTAATCGGGGGGCGGGAGGGAGCACAGATACGCAGTATTTT.

This clonotype appeared a few times. The rearrangement links TRBV15 to TRBJ1-3; D ambiguous. With 0 bases removed from V and 2 bases from J, the gap between germline ends came to 8 bases. CDR3 size: 15 residues. Looked up from germline, CDR1 is LNHNV and CDR2 is YYDKDF (reference sequence). The CDR3 DNA reads TGTGCCACCAGCAGAGATCGGGGAACTGGAAACACCATATATTTT. It translates to CATSRDRGTGNTIYF.

This clonotype has only a few counts. The rearrangement links TRBV2 to TRBJ1-1; D uncertain. Trimming pared 8 bases from V and 2 bases from J, leaving 9 bases between. The V gene's germline CDR1 is SNHLY and CDR2 FYNNEI. The CDR3 consists of 12 residues. CDR3 bases: TGTGCCAGCGGGCAAGTTAACACTGAAGCTTTCTTT. This codes for CASGQVNTEAFF.

This clonotype was recorded many times. The V call is TRBV7-2, the J call TRBJ1-1; D is unclear. CDR3 size: 14 residues. CDR1 is SGHTA and CDR2 is FQGNSA in the germline V gene. The V and J ends lost 7 bases and 0 bases respectively, with 12 bases between them. CDR3: CASTAGALNTEAFF. The CDR3 DNA reads TGTGCCAGCACCGCGGGCGCCTTGAACACTGAAGCTTTCTTT.

This clonotype was recorded at least ten times. This chain connects TRBV28 to TRBJ2-4; the match to TRBD2 covers 7 bases. Germline CDR1 and CDR2: MDHEN and SYDVKM. The CDR3 is made up of 17 amino acids. V was clipped by 6 bases and J by 1 base; unmatched bases: 12. DNA of the CDR3: TGTGCCAGCAGCTCCACCGGAGGGCGGGGGGCCAAAAACATTCAGTACTTC. Its protein is CASSSTGGRGAKNIQYF.

In this sample, this clonotype turned up many times. The genes are TRBV5-6 and TRBJ2-1, with 10 bases matching TRBD2. The germline V gene encodes CDR1 SGHDT and CDR2 YYEEEE. V gave up 0 bases and J gave up 9 bases; unmatched junction bases: 6. This CDR3 is 15 amino acids long. The CDR3: CASSLVSGGAGEQFF. In DNA, the CDR3 is TGTGCCAGCAGCTTGGTCAGCGGGGGGGCAGGTGAGCAGTTCTTC.

The chain has TRBV25-1 and TRBJ2-3, with D unclear. This CDR3 region has 14 residues. Germline V lookup: CDR1 MGHDK, CDR2 SYGVNS. V was pared by 7 bases and J by 1 base, with 12 bases between. CDR3 DNA: TGTGCCAGCACCAAGACCGGGTGCACAGATACGCAGTATTTT. The encoded protein is CASTKTGCTDTQYF.

This chain uses TRBV14 with TRBJ2-1; TRBD2 is a possible D gene (5 bases). The germline CDR1 and CDR2 sequences are SGHDN and FVKESK. The CDR3 is made up of 14 amino acids. Trimming removed 6 bases from V and 5 bases from J, with 14 bases in between. The CDR3 protein is CASSLRTGNNEQFF. CDR3 DNA sequence: TGTGCCAGCAGTCTACGTACGGGAAACAATGAGCAGTTCTTC.

This clonotype was seen a few times. The chain has TRBV9 and TRBJ1-1; no firm D call. Per the germline V gene, CDR1 is SGDLS and CDR2 is YYNGEE. With 0 bases removed from V and 1 base from J, the gap between germline ends came to 7 bases. The CDR3 spans 14 residues. CDR3 region: CASSVGRRNTEAFF. In nucleotides, the CDR3 is TGTGCCAGCAGCGTAGGGCGGAGGAACACTGAAGCTTTCTTT.